This T cell receptor (beta chain) stems from a study of beta chain features in type 1 diabetes. Findings and limits, study-wide: Significant though moderate, a shortening of TCRB CDR3s appeared in all four CD4+ subsets of Type 1 diabetes patients. Within the patient group, naive, central memory and Treg TCRB repertoires appeared more similar to each other than within healthy donors.

The germline V gene has CDR1 SNHLY and CDR2 FYNNEI. V lost 4 bases and J lost 7, with 5 bases in between. The CDR3 is made up of 11 amino acids. The table lists this clone with a few counts. Its specificity is unknown. Reverse transcription of all isolated RNA meant that expressed TCRB transcripts were sequenced. Profiling relied on immunoSEQ multiplex PCR, and the TCRdb table lists in-frame clones only, not all of them. Counted here are 280,000 or so clones, 15% occurring once; the ten biggest clones make up less than 0.02%. The chain combines TRBV2 with TRBJ1-5; no firm D call. Sequencing input: naive CD4+ T cells from blood. This clonotype originated in a man younger than 30 with type 1 diabetes. The CDR3 DNA reads as TGTGCCAGCAGTGGAGGCCAGCCCCAGCATTTT. This translates into CASSGGQPQHF.